This entry lists 16 T cell receptor beta chains sequenced from one sample in a study of blood T cell repertoires in COVID-19. Clones were read by immunoSEQ multiplex PCR, and TCRdb kept only the in-frame ones, dropping some. The sample yields roughly 110,000 clones, roughly 84% seen once. Sequencing was performed on peripheral blood. Receptor source: a human donor in a cohort sampled during active COVID-19.

V is TRBV4-1 and J is TRBJ1-1; 10 bases are shared with TRBD1. Germline loops: CDR1 MGHRA, CDR2 YSYEKL. V was clipped by 1 base and J by 3 bases; unmatched bases: 5. The CDR3 covers 16 residues. In DNA, the CDR3 is TGCGCCAGCAGCCAAGTTGGGACAGGGGTTGACACTGAAGCTTTCTTT. This translates into CASSQVGTGVDTEAFF.

This clone was seen only a few times. The rearrangement joins TRBV7-9 to TRBJ2-2; 13 bases fit TRBD2. The V gene end was trimmed by 0 bases and the J gene end by 0 bases; junction bases not matched to a gene: 4. CDR3 length: 19 amino acids. Germline V CDR1 and CDR2: SEHNR, FQNEAQ (reference sequence). The CDR3: CASSLAPGLAGSNTGELFF. CDR3 nucleotide sequence: TGTGCCAGCAGCTTAGCGCCGGGACTAGCGGGATCGAACACCGGGGAGCTGTTTTTT.

This clone was recorded only once. The V gene is TRBV27, the J gene TRBJ2-6, with 9 bases identical to TRBD1. Germline V CDR1 and CDR2: MNHEY, SMNVEV (reference sequence). CDR3 length: 18 residues. V lost 5 bases and J lost 1; bases outside the gene matches: 9. CDR3 protein: CASSPRTGAHSGANVLTF. The CDR3 DNA reads as TGTGCCAGCAGTCCGCGGACAGGGGCCCATTCTGGGGCCAACGTCCTGACTTTC.

This chain uses TRBV11-2 with TRBJ2-1; 7 bases map to TRBD2. With 5 bases clipped from V and 9 bases from J, the junction kept 13 bases outside the gene matches. The CDR3 has 15 residues. CDR1 is SGHAT and CDR2 is FQNNGV in the germline V gene. In DNA form, the CDR3 reads TGTGCCAGCAGCCTGGGAGAAGGACTAGTGGGTGAGCAGTTCTTC. This codes for CASSLGEGLVGEQFF.

V and J are TRBV6-5 and TRBJ1-1; D is undetermined. CDR1 and CDR2 (germline): MNHEY, SVGAGI. The CDR3 runs 13 residues. V gave up 11 bases and J gave up 0 bases, with 13 bases separating them. Here the CDR3 reads CAVRSQMNTEAFF. CDR3 DNA: TGTGCCGTAAGGAGTCAAATGAACACTGAAGCTTTCTTT.

This clone was counted a single time. This chain joins TRBV28 and TRBJ1-5; D is ambiguous. V lost 4 bases, J lost 0 bases, and 7 bases lay in between. The CDR3 sequence is 14 residues long. Germline CDR1 is MDHEN and CDR2 is SYDVKM. For the CDR3, the DNA is TGTGCCAGCAGTTCGGGTGATAGCAATCAGCCCCAGCATTTT. Residues: CASSSGDSNQPQHF.

A single count supports this clone. This chain connects TRBV7-2 to TRBJ2-4; D perhaps matches TRBD2 (6 bases). Trimming pared 1 base from V and 4 bases from J, leaving 11 bases between. CDR3 length: 15 residues. Germline V gene data show CDR1 as SGHTA and CDR2 as FQGNSA. The CDR3, as DNA: TGTGCCAGCAGCTTAGTTGCGGAGGGTAAAAACATTCAGTACTTC. Protein product: CASSLVAEGKNIQYF.

V is TRBV7-9 and J is TRBJ1-2; D ambiguous. Per germline, CDR1 SEHNR and CDR2 FQNEAQ (reference sequence). The V and J ends lost 7 bases and 4 bases respectively, with 16 bases between them. The CDR3 loop spans 14 amino acids. CDR3 bases: TGTGCCAGCACCGCGTGGCAGGACTCCTATGGCTACACCTTC. Translation gives CASTAWQDSYGYTF.

The gene calls are TRBV4-1 and TRBJ2-5, with 8 bases aligning to TRBD1. Germline V gene data show CDR1 as MGHRA and CDR2 as YSYEKL. V lost 1 base and J lost 4; bases outside the gene matches: 5. The CDR3 extends over 15 amino acids. Written as DNA, the CDR3 is TGCGCCAGCAGCCAAGCGCAGGGGGCCTTAGAGACCCAGTACTTC. Translation gives CASSQAQGALETQYF.

This chain links TRBV19 with TRBJ2-2; TRBD2 agrees at 8 bases. J was trimmed by 7 bases and V by 2 bases; bases with no gene match: 3. In germline, CDR1 is LNHDA, CDR2 SQIVND (reference sequence). The CDR3 extends over 14 amino acids. CDR3 DNA sequence: TGTGCCAGTAGTATAACACTAGCGGACGGGGAGCTGTTTTTT. This translates into CASSITLADGELFF.

This sequence joins TRBV28 and TRBJ1-2; possible D gene TRBD1, 6 bases. Deletions cut 5 bases from V and 8 bases from J, with 15 bases between. This CDR3 has 13 residues. Germline V gene data show CDR1 as MDHEN and CDR2 as SYDVKM. CDR3 in DNA: TGTGCCAGCAGTCCTCACGACAGGACGGGCTACACCTTC. Translated, it gives CASSPHDRTGYTF.

The chain is built from TRBV4-2 and TRBJ2-1, with D maybe TRBD2 (6 bases). This CDR3 is built from 14 residues. Germline lookup yields CDR1 LGHNA and CDR2 YNFKEQ. The ends were cut back, 1 base at V and 3 bases at J, with 7 bases in the middle. In DNA form, the CDR3 reads TGTGCCAGCAGCCAAGTGCGGGACTACAATGAGCAGTTCTTC. Its protein product is CASSQVRDYNEQFF.

The gene calls are TRBV2 and TRBJ2-3; TRBD2 matches 15 bases. Trimming removed 7 bases from V and 1 base from J; junction bases left unmatched: 6. Germline CDR1 reads SNHLY; CDR2 reads FYNNEI. The CDR3 extends over 17 amino acids. The CDR3 protein is CASTGGLAGGGTDTQYF. As DNA, the CDR3 is TGTGCCAGCACCGGGGGACTAGCGGGAGGAGGCACAGATACGCAGTATTTT. The full variable domain, rest sourced from reference TRBV2 and TRBJ2-3, is EPEVTQTPSHQVTQMGQEVILRCVPISNHLYFYWYRQILGQKVEFLVSFYNNEISEKSEIFDDQFSVERPDGSNFTLKIRSTKLEDSAMYFCASTGGLAGGGTDTQYFGPGTRLTVL.

V and J are TRBV19 and TRBJ2-7, with 9 bases that match TRBD1. Germline V gene data show CDR1 as LNHDA and CDR2 as SQIVND (reference sequence). The ends lost 4 bases at V and 3 bases at J; junction bases unmatched: 7. This CDR3 contains 15 residues. CDR3 sequence (DNA): TGTGCCAGTAGTAGGAGTGGGACAGGGAACTACGAGCAGTACTTC. Residues: CASSRSGTGNYEQYF. Full variable domain (rest looked up from reference TRBV19 and TRBJ2-7): DGGITQSPKYLFRKEGQNVTLSCEQNLNHDAMYWYRQDPGQGLRLIYYSQIVNDFQKGDIAEGYSVSREKKESFPLTVTSAQKNPTAFYLCASSRSGTGNYEQYFGPGTRLTVT.

The DNA of the CDR3 is TGTGCCCGCATGGGGGGACAGGGGAACATTCAGTACTTC. It yields the protein CARMGGQGNIQYF. This chain joins TRBV6-5 and TRBJ2-4; 10 bases map to TRBD1. Losses at the gene ends were 11 bases for V and 7 bases for J; bases not matched to a gene: 8. The CDR3 has 13 amino acids. Germline-derived CDR1 and CDR2 are MNHEY and SVGAGI.

V gene TRBV7-9 combines with J gene TRBJ2-1, with TRBD2 matching 10 bases. The germline gives CDR1 SEHNR, CDR2 FQNEAQ (reference sequence). The CDR3 length is 16 residues. V shed 3 bases, J shed 7 bases, and the junction held 9 bases outside the gene matches. The chain's CDR3 is CASSFSGTSAFNEQFF. In DNA, the CDR3 is TGTGCCAGCAGCTTTTCCGGGACTAGCGCCTTTAATGAGCAGTTCTTC.